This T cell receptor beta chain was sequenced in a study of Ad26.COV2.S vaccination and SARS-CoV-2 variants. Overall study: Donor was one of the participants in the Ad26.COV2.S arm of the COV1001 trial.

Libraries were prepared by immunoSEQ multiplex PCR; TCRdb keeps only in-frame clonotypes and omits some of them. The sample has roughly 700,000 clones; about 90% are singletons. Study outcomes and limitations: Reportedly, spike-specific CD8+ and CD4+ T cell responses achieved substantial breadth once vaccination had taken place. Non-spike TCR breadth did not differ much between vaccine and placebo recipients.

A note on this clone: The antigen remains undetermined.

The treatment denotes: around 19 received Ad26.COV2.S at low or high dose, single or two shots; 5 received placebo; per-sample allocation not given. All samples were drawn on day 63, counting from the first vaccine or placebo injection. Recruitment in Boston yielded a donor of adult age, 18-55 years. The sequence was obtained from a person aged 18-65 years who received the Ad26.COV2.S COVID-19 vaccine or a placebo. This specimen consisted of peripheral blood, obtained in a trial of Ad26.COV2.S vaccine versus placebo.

For the CDR3, the DNA is TGTGCCAGCAGCCCGGGACAGGGGGCGAGGGAGACCCAGTACTTC. Translating gives CASSPGQGARETQYF. The rearrangement joins TRBV11-1 to TRBJ2-5; TRBD1 matches at 12 bases. The CDR3 sequence is 15 residues long. V gave up 5 bases and J gave up 5 bases; unmatched junction bases: 6. Germline V gene sequence: CDR1 SGHAT, CDR2 FQDESV (reference sequence). The full variable domain, rest sourced from reference TRBV11-1 and TRBJ2-5, is EAEVAQSPRYKITEKSQAVAFWCDPISGHATLYWYRQILGQGPELLVQFQDESVVDDSQLPKDRFSAERLKGVDSTLKIQPAELGDSAMYLCASSPGQGARETQYFGPGTRLLVL.